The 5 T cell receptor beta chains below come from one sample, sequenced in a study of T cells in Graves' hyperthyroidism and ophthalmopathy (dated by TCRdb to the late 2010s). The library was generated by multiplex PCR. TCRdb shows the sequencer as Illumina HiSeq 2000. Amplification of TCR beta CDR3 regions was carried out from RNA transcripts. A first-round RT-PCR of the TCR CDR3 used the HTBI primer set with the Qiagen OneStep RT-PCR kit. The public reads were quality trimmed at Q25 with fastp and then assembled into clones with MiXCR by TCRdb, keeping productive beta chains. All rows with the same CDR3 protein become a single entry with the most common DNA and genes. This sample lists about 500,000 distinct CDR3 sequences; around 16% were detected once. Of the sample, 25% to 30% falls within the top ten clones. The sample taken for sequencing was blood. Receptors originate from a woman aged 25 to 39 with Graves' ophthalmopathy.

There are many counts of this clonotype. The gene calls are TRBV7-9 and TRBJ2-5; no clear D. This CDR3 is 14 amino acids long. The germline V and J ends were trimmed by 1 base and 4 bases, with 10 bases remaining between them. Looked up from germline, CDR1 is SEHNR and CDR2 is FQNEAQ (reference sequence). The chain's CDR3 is CASSLVSAGETQYF. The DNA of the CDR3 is TGTGCCAGCAGCTTAGTATCCGCTGGAGAGACCCAGTACTTC.

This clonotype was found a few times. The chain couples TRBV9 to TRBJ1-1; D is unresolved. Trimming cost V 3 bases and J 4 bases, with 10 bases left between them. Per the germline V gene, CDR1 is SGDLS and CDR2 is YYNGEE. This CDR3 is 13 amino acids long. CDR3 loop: CASSEGLTTEAFF. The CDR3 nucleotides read TGTGCCAGCAGCGAAGGACTGACCACTGAAGCTTTCTTT. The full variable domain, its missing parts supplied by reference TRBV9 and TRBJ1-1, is DSGVTQTPKHLITATGQRVTLRCSPRSGDLSVYWYQQSLDQGLQFLIQYYNGEERAKGNILERFSAQQFPDLHSELNLSSLELGDSALYFCASSEGLTTEAFFGQGTRLTVV.

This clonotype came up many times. CDR3 nucleotides: TGTGCCAGCAGCCCAGGGACAGGCCCTTACTACGAGCAGTACTTC. This translates into CASSPGTGPYYEQYF. The chain employs TRBV7-3 and TRBJ2-7; TRBD1 matches 8 bases. V was pared by 5 bases and J by 3 bases, with 9 bases of the junction left unmatched. The CDR3 is 15 residues long. From germline, CDR1 is SGHTA and CDR2 FQGTGA.

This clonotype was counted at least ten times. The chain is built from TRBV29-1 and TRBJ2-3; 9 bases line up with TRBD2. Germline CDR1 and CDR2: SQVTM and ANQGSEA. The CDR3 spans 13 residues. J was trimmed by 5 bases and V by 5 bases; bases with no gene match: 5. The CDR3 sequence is CSVWTSEIDTQYF. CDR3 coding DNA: TGCAGCGTTTGGACTAGCGAGATAGATACGCAGTATTTT.

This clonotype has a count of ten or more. The CDR3: CASSHRTSGSETQYF. Written as DNA, the CDR3 is TGTGCCAGCTCACACCGGACTAGCGGGAGTGAGACCCAGTACTTC. J is TRBJ2-5 and V is TRBV18, with 13 positions matching TRBD2. The CDR3 covers 15 residues. Unmatched junction bases numbered 4, after V lost 4 bases and J lost 5 bases. Germline V gene data show CDR1 as KGHSH and CDR2 as LQKENI.